These 24 T cell receptor beta chains were all obtained from the same sample, sequenced in a study of T cells in tuberculosis. Generated by immunoSEQ multiplex PCR, the TCRdb table keeps only in-frame clones and is missing some. The sample consists of approximately 88,000 clones, roughly 88% of them appearing once. After thawing and overnight rest, PBMC were stained with GMM-loaded CD1B tetramer, viability dye and anti-CD3 for sorting. The CD1B tetramers carried C32 glucose monomycolate purified from Rhodococcus equi. Source material: CD1b-GMM tetramer-negative cells sorted from PBMCs. The receptors were gathered from an adult woman with latent tuberculosis.

V and J are TRBV19 and TRBJ1-2; D remains ambiguous. Germline-derived CDR1 and CDR2 are LNHDA and SQIVND (reference sequence). CDR3 size: 16 residues. V was pared by 4 bases and J by 6 bases, with 21 bases between. The CDR3 protein is CASSTSFIHYYDGYTF. CDR3 sequence (DNA): TGTGCCAGTAGTACGAGCTTTATACATTACTATGATGGCTACACCTTC.

The chain combines TRBV5-4 with TRBJ2-2; a weak D match, TRBD1 (6 bases). The CDR3 extends over 16 amino acids. Deletions cut 4 bases from V and 0 bases from J, with 13 bases between. The V gene's germline CDR1 is SGHNT and CDR2 YYREEE (reference sequence). The DNA for the CDR3 is TGTGCCAGCAGCCGGTTAGGGGGAGCGAACACCGGGGAGCTGTTTTTT. Translation gives CASSRLGGANTGELFF.

The table lists this clone with a count of one. The chain links TRBV5-1 to TRBJ2-2, with a possible D match to TRBD2 (6 bases). CDR1 and CDR2 (germline): SGHRS, YFSETQ. Deletions cut 4 bases from V and 4 bases from J, with 20 bases between. The CDR3 is made up of 17 amino acids. The CDR3 region is CASSAGHGSRSTGELFF. The CDR3 DNA is TGCGCCAGCAGCGCGGGGCACGGTTCTCGGAGCACCGGGGAGCTGTTTTTT. Full variable domain (outside the CDR3, taken from reference TRBV5-1 and TRBJ2-2): KAGVTQTPRYLIKTRGQQVTLSCSPISGHRSVSWYQQTPGQGLQFLFEYFSETQRNKGNFPGRFSGRQFSNSRSEMNVSTLELGDSALYLCASSAGHGSRSTGELFFGEGSRLTVL.

This clone was found once. This chain uses TRBV12-5 with TRBJ1-2, with 7 positions matching TRBD1. This CDR3 has 15 residues. CDR1 and CDR2 (germline): LGHNT, FRNRAP. Unmatched junction bases numbered 7, after V lost 5 bases and J lost 1 base. In DNA form, the CDR3 reads TGTGCTAGTGGTCCCGCGGACAGGCTTAACTATGGCTACACCTTC. Translated, it gives CASGPADRLNYGYTF.

The chain has TRBV5-4 and TRBJ2-1; 12 bases line up with TRBD2. The CDR3 is 15 amino acids. V shed 4 bases and J 6 bases; nucleotides not matched to a gene: 5. The germline gives CDR1 SGHNT, CDR2 YYREEE (reference sequence). The CDR3 region is CASSRTSGVSNEQFF. CDR3 sequence (DNA): TGTGCCAGCAGCAGGACTAGCGGGGTATCCAATGAGCAGTTCTTC.

This clone occurred once. The V and J genes are TRBV10-2 and TRBJ2-2, with TRBD2 identical over 8 bases. CDR1 WSHSY and CDR2 SAAADI come from the germline V gene. J lost 4 bases, V lost 6 bases, and 7 bases had no gene match. The length of the CDR3 is 15 residues. CDR3 nucleotides: TGCGCCAGCAGCACTGCGGGGGGCCTCACCGGGGAGCTGTTTTTT. This gives the protein CASSTAGGLTGELFF.

This chain uses TRBV30 with TRBJ1-5; D gene uncertain. V lost 3 bases, J lost 4 bases, and 13 bases lay in between. This CDR3 is 14 amino acids long. Looked up from germline, CDR1 is GTSNPN and CDR2 is SVGIG (reference sequence). The CDR3 loop is CAWSGHGFNQPQHF. The DNA for the CDR3 is TGTGCCTGGAGCGGTCACGGGTTTAATCAGCCCCAGCATTTT.

The chain couples TRBV2 to TRBJ2-7; TRBD1 agrees at 8 bases. V shed 3 bases and J 2 bases; nucleotides not matched to a gene: 12. This CDR3 is 17 amino acids long. The germline V gene has CDR1 SNHLY and CDR2 FYNNEI. The CDR3, as DNA: TGTGCCAGCAGTGATCTTGCGGTGGGACAGGTGACCTACGAGCAGTACTTC. The encoded protein is CASSDLAVGQVTYEQYF.

This chain joins TRBV28 and TRBJ1-5; D may be TRBD1 (5 bases). The CDR3 extends over 16 amino acids. CDR1 is MDHEN and CDR2 is SYDVKM in the germline V gene. V lost 3 bases, J lost 6 bases, and 18 bases lay in between. This CDR3 is CASSFQVRASFQPQHF. Written as DNA, the CDR3 is TGTGCCAGCAGTTTCCAGGTCAGGGCCAGTTTTCAGCCCCAGCATTTT.

This sequence joins TRBV27 and TRBJ1-5; 9 bases fit TRBD1. CDR3 length: 16 amino acids. Trimming at V came to 6 bases and at J to 7 bases, leaving 13 bases not matched to a gene. Germline V gene sequence: CDR1 MNHEY, CDR2 SMNVEV (reference sequence). The CDR3 region is CASRETGQGHYQPQHF. The DNA for the CDR3 is TGTGCCAGCAGAGAAACGGGACAGGGCCACTACCAGCCCCAGCATTTT.

The rearrangement joins TRBV10-3 to TRBJ2-5, with 14 positions matching TRBD2. TRBJ2-7 explains the end of the DNA better; the J call may be wrong. The CDR3 runs to 17 residues. Per the germline V gene, CDR1 is ENHRY and CDR2 is SYGVKD. CDR3 sequence reads: CATWERGRTSGGNEQYF. The CDR3 DNA reads as TGTGCCACCTGGGAGAGGGGAAGGACTAGCGGGGGGAACGAGCAGTACTTC.

V and J are TRBV4-1 and TRBJ2-5; a possible D gene is TRBD2 (5 bases). The assigned J gene may be wrong: the sequence end matches TRBJ2-7 better. The germline gives CDR1 MGHRA, CDR2 YSYEKL. This CDR3 has 15 amino acids. The CDR3 coding sequence is TGCGCCAGCAGCCGACCGGGATCGGGGAGCTACGAGCAGTACTTC. Protein product: CASSRPGSGSYEQYF.

The chain recombines TRBV6-6 with TRBJ1-3; D remains unclear. V was cut by 2 bases and J by 0 bases, with 11 bases left in between. The germline CDR1 and CDR2 sequences are MNHNY and SVGAGI (reference sequence). The CDR3 contains 16 residues. This chain's CDR3 is CASSYIKAGSGNTIYF. As DNA, the CDR3 is TGTGCCAGCAGTTACATTAAGGCGGGCTCTGGAAACACCATATATTTT.

The V call is TRBV27, the J call TRBJ2-2, with TRBD1 as a possible D gene (6 bases). The germline gives CDR1 MNHEY, CDR2 SMNVEV (reference sequence). V lost 6 bases and J 1 base, leaving 12 bases between the germline ends. The CDR3 consists of 15 residues. This chain's CDR3 is CASSPGQVNTGELFF. Written as DNA, the CDR3 is TGTGCCAGCAGCCCGGGACAAGTGAACACCGGGGAGCTGTTTTTT.

The chain carries TRBV4-3 and TRBJ2-1; 8 bases match TRBD1. The germline CDR1 and CDR2 sequences are LGHNA and YSLEER. The CDR3 consists of 14 residues. The ends lost 4 bases at V and 8 bases at J; junction bases unmatched: 7. CDR3 nucleotides: TGCGCCAGCAGCCCAGGACAGGGTCGGGATGAGCAGTTCTTC. Amino acid sequence: CASSPGQGRDEQFF.

The chain has TRBV4-2 and TRBJ1-3; no definite D call. This CDR3 has 17 amino acids. Germline CDR1 and CDR2: LGHNA and YNFKEQ. The V and J ends lost 2 bases and 0 bases respectively, with 14 bases between them. CDR3 protein: CASSQKRSIGSGNTIYF. In nucleotides, the CDR3 is TGTGCCAGCAGCCAAAAGAGGTCGATCGGCTCTGGAAACACCATATATTTT.

This clone has a handful of counts. The chain joins TRBV1 to TRBJ1-3. TRBV1 is labeled a pseudogene. This CDR3 has 19 residues. The chain's CDR3 is CTSPRGRDSGVTSGNTIYF. Written as DNA, the CDR3 is TGCACCAGTCCTCGGGGGAGGGACTCTGGAGTCACGTCTGGAAACACCATATATTTT.

The chain joins TRBV28 to TRBJ2-1; 7 bases are shared with TRBD2. The CDR3 has 14 amino acids. Germline CDR1 MDHEN, CDR2 SYDVKM. With V trimmed by 8 bases and J by 4 bases, 8 bases remained unmatched. The CDR3 loop is CASQPSGSYNEQFF. The CDR3 DNA sequence: TGTGCCAGCCAACCTAGCGGATCATACAATGAGCAGTTCTTC.

This clone was picked up one time. The chain joins TRBV7-9 to TRBJ2-1; D might be TRBD1 (5 bases). The germline V gene has CDR1 SEHNR and CDR2 FQNEAQ (reference sequence). CDR3 size: 13 residues. V gave up 3 bases and J gave up 8 bases, with 11 bases separating them. The CDR3, as DNA: TGTGCCAGCAGCTTTTTCAGGGTCGATGAGCAGTTCTTC. Protein: CASSFFRVDEQFF.

The chain employs TRBV5-4 and TRBJ2-7, with a possible D match to TRBD1 (5 bases). The germline V gene encodes CDR1 SGHNT and CDR2 YYREEE (reference sequence). The CDR3 has 13 residues. V was cut by 2 bases and J by 7 bases, with 13 bases left in between. The CDR3 spells CASSFEGAREQYV. CDR3 DNA sequence: TGTGCCAGCAGCTTTGAAGGGGCTAGAGAGCAGTACGTC.

V and J are TRBV28 and TRBJ1-2, with D uncertain. The length of the CDR3 is 14 residues. In germline, CDR1 is MDHEN, CDR2 SYDVKM. The V end was cut by 5 bases, the J end by 1 base, with 11 bases between. CDR3 loop: CASSPPVVNYGYTF. Here the CDR3 DNA reads TGTGCCAGCAGTCCCCCAGTGGTTAACTATGGCTACACCTTC.

The chain employs TRBV2 and TRBJ2-5, with a possible D match to TRBD2 (5 bases). CDR1 is SNHLY, CDR2 FYNNEI, per germline. This CDR3 has 13 residues. Trimming removed 4 bases from V and 0 bases from J, with 6 bases in between. Here the CDR3 DNA reads TGTGCCAGCAGTGGAGGGAACCAAGAGACCCAGTACTTC. Translated: CASSGGNQETQYF.

The rearrangement joins TRBV10-1 to TRBJ2-6; TRBD1 matches 9 bases. This CDR3 is 18 amino acids long. Germline CDR1 WNHNN, CDR2 SYGVQD (reference sequence). V shed 2 bases, J shed 4 bases, and the junction held 9 bases outside the gene matches. The CDR3 reads CASSEGDRVPSGANVLTF. Here the CDR3 DNA reads TGCGCCAGCAGTGAGGGGGACAGGGTACCTTCGGGGGCCAACGTCCTGACTTTC.

The genes are TRBV6-6 and TRBJ1-1; possible D gene TRBD1, 6 bases. With 0 bases removed from V and 0 bases from J, the gap between germline ends came to 8 bases. The CDR3 is 15 amino acids. Germline CDR1 and CDR2: MNHNY and SVGAGI (reference sequence). Here the CDR3 DNA reads TGTGCCAGCAGTTACTCAGCAGGGGTGAACACTGAAGCTTTCTTT. It codes for CASSYSAGVNTEAFF.